The 26 T cell receptor beta chains below all came from one sample that was sequenced in a study of blood T cell repertoires in COVID-19. The method was immunoSEQ multiplex PCR; TCRdb's version includes in-frame clones alone and lacks a portion of them. The data contain just over 650,000 clones, around 89% of them seen just once; the ten biggest clones take up roughly 0.25%. The sequenced sample consisted of peripheral blood. The receptors stem from a young woman with acute or convalescent COVID-19.

CDR3 nucleotides: TGTGCCAGCAGTTACTCGTTGGGGGCCGGGGAAGCTTTCTTT. Amino acids: CASSYSLGAGEAFF. The rearrangement uses TRBV6-5 and TRBJ1-1; D may be TRBD1 (6 bases). Germline CDR1 reads MNHEY; CDR2 reads SVGAGI. The CDR3 covers 14 residues. V dropped 0 bases and J dropped 8 bases, with 13 bases sitting between them.

The chain links TRBV3-1 (or the pseudogene TRBV3-2) to TRBJ1-5, with 11 bases lining up with TRBD1. Germline V CDR1 and CDR2: LGHDT, YNNKEL (reference sequence). The CDR3 is 17 residues long. V shed 0 bases, J shed 7 bases, and the junction held 8 bases outside the gene matches. The CDR3 loop is CASSQDKGTGGRQPQHF. As DNA, the CDR3 is TGTGCCAGCAGCCAAGATAAAGGGACAGGGGGTAGGCAGCCCCAGCATTTT.

On this clone: Other DNA sequences in the same sample also yield this CDR3. The chain is built from TRBV9 and TRBJ1-3, with TRBD1 as a possible D gene (5 bases). The length of the CDR3 is 15 residues. Germline V gene sequence: CDR1 SGDLS, CDR2 YYNGEE. V dropped 4 bases and J dropped 0 bases, with 11 bases sitting between them. The CDR3 loop reads CASSPRQFSGNTIYF. Here the CDR3 DNA reads TGTGCCAGCAGCCCACGACAGTTCTCTGGAAACACCATATATTTT.

The chain joins TRBV3-1 (or the pseudogene TRBV3-2) to TRBJ1-5; D is uncertain. The CDR3 extends over 15 amino acids. The germline V gene encodes CDR1 LGHDT and CDR2 YNNKEL (reference sequence). Trimming removed 2 bases at V and 3 bases at J, with 11 bases between. The CDR3 nucleotides are TGTGCCAGCAGCCAACCCCCAAGCTTCAATCAGCCCCAGCATTTT. Translation: CASSQPPSFNQPQHF.

V and J are TRBV19 and TRBJ2-5; 10 bases agree with TRBD1. CDR1 LNHDA and CDR2 SQIVND come from the germline V gene (reference sequence). V lost 5 bases and J lost 7; bases outside the gene matches: 10. This CDR3 has 15 amino acids. CDR3 coding DNA: TGTGCCAGTAGTCCGGGGACAGGGGCACTAAGGACCCAGTACTTC. As protein: CASSPGTGALRTQYF.

The chain carries TRBV28 and TRBJ1-5, with D perhaps TRBD1 (6 bases). The germline V gene encodes CDR1 MDHEN and CDR2 SYDVKM. Trimming took 5 bases from V and 1 from J, leaving 9 bases between them. The CDR3 totals 14 residues. The CDR3 loop reads CASSPTGSNQPQHF. CDR3 DNA: TGTGCCAGCAGTCCGACAGGAAGCAATCAGCCCCAGCATTTT.

This clone was detected a few times. The chain uses TRBV19 and TRBJ1-2; 8 bases match TRBD1. The trim removed 10 bases at V and 0 bases at J, leaving 16 bases unmatched. Germline assignment: CDR1 LNHDA and CDR2 SQIVND (reference sequence). The CDR3 is 17 residues long. CDR3 sequence reads: CATNDVGQGATNYGYTF. The CDR3 DNA follows: TGTGCCACCAACGATGTTGGGCAGGGGGCGACTAACTATGGCTACACCTTC.

This clone has a single count. The chain joins TRBV27 to TRBJ2-1; the D gene is possibly TRBD1 (6 bases). V lost 4 bases, J lost 6 bases, and 13 bases lay in between. The CDR3 has 14 amino acids. Germline V lookup: CDR1 MNHEY, CDR2 SMNVEV (reference sequence). This CDR3 is CASSSAGVSNEQFF. In nucleotides, the CDR3 is TGTGCCAGCAGTTCAGCAGGGGTGAGCAATGAGCAGTTCTTC.

The rearrangement links TRBV5-4 to TRBJ2-7, with D perhaps matching TRBD2 (5 bases). V lost 0 bases and J 5 bases, leaving 18 bases between the germline ends. Germline values: CDR1 SGHNT, CDR2 YYREEE (reference sequence). The CDR3 is 16 amino acids. CDR3 bases: TGTGCCAGCAGCTTGGGGGCGGGCCTAGATCAGAACGAGCAGTACTTC. Translated: CASSLGAGLDQNEQYF.

The V and J genes are TRBV2 and TRBJ2-3, with 7 bases that match TRBD2. From germline, CDR1 is SNHLY and CDR2 FYNNEI. V lost 5 bases and J lost 0; bases outside the gene matches: 8. The CDR3 has 16 residues. In nucleotides, the CDR3 is TGTGCCAGCAGTCCGGTGGGTAGCGGGAGCACAGATACGCAGTATTTT. Translating gives CASSPVGSGSTDTQYF.

This chain connects TRBV14 to TRBJ2-7, with D hard to call. The CDR3 runs to 14 residues. Germline V gives CDR1 SGHDN, CDR2 FVKESK. V gave up 3 bases and J gave up 2 bases, with 11 bases separating them. This chain's CDR3 is CASSQTGSTYEQYF. For the CDR3, the DNA is TGTGCCAGCAGCCAGACCGGGTCTACCTACGAGCAGTACTTC.

The V and J genes are TRBV6-2 or TRBV6-3 and TRBJ1-2; no reliable D call. V was pared by 5 bases and J by 2 bases, with 15 bases between. The CDR3 totals 15 residues. Germline CDR1 and CDR2: MNHEY and SVGEGT. This chain's CDR3 is CASSRGLELNYGYTF. CDR3 coding DNA: TGTGCCAGCAGTCGAGGGTTGGAGTTAAACTATGGCTACACCTTC.

The chain carries TRBV18 and TRBJ1-6, with D possibly TRBD1 on 6 matching bases. The CDR3 is 15 amino acids. Trimming removed 1 base from V and 7 bases from J, with 11 bases in between. Germline V gene sequence: CDR1 KGHSH, CDR2 LQKENI. DNA for the CDR3: TGTGCCAGCTCACCACAACAGGGAGCCAATTCACCCCTCCACTTT. Its translation: CASSPQQGANSPLHF.

The CDR3 protein is CASSHLGDYGYTF. CDR3 nucleotides: TGCGCCAGCAGCCATCTCGGGGACTATGGCTACACCTTC. The J gene is TRBJ1-2, the V gene TRBV4-3; D ambiguous. V shed 3 bases and J shed 3 bases, with 8 bases lying between them. Germline CDR1 and CDR2: LGHNA and YSLEER. The CDR3 length is 13 residues.

The V and J genes are TRBV7-2 and TRBJ2-3, with D possibly being TRBD2 (5 bases). V was clipped by 7 bases and J by 5 bases, with 19 bases between them. This CDR3 contains 15 residues. Germline V gene lookup returns CDR1 SGHTA and CDR2 FQGNSA. This chain's CDR3 is CASTRNVGGGDTQYF. For the CDR3, the DNA is TGTGCCAGCACCCGAAACGTCGGAGGAGGAGATACGCAGTATTTT.

The gene calls are TRBV7-2 and TRBJ2-7; D may be TRBD2 (6 bases). V lost 5 bases and J lost 0, with 11 bases in between. Germline V gene lookup returns CDR1 SGHTA and CDR2 FQGNSA. CDR3 size: 14 residues. CDR3 amino acids: CASSTGSYSYEQYF. The CDR3, as DNA: TGTGCCAGCAGCACCGGGAGCTACTCCTACGAGCAGTACTTC.

The chain joins TRBV6-5 to TRBJ2-1; possibly TRBD1 for D (6 bases). With 6 bases removed from V and 10 bases from J, the gap between germline ends came to 16 bases. CDR3 length: 13 amino acids. In germline, CDR1 is MNHEY, CDR2 SVGAGI. The CDR3 region is CASSYDRQAEQFF. The CDR3 bases are TGTGCCAGCAGCTACGACAGACAGGCCGAGCAGTTCTTC.

This rearrangement joins TRBV6-6 to TRBJ1-4; D gene ambiguous. This CDR3 region has 14 residues. In germline, CDR1 is MNHNY, CDR2 SVGAGI (reference sequence). V was pared by 8 bases and J by 4 bases, with 14 bases between. The CDR3 loop reads CASAIGGYNEKLFF. CDR3 DNA sequence: TGTGCCAGCGCGATTGGAGGGTATAATGAAAAACTGTTTTTT.

This clone was observed once. V and J are TRBV5-1 and TRBJ1-3; weak D call: TRBD1 (5 bases). The germline V gene has CDR1 SGHRS and CDR2 YFSETQ. The CDR3 loop spans 20 amino acids. Trimming pared 4 bases from V and 3 bases from J, leaving 29 bases between. Here the CDR3 reads CASSLRQPIEADMIGNTIYF. CDR3 nucleotide sequence: TGCGCCAGCAGCCTCCGACAGCCGATCGAAGCAGATATGATTGGAAACACCATATATTTT.

The chain couples TRBV4-1 to TRBJ2-3; TRBD1 matches 7 bases. The CDR3 is 16 residues long. The germline gives CDR1 MGHRA, CDR2 YSYEKL. With 5 bases clipped from V and 6 bases from J, the junction kept 14 bases outside the gene matches. The CDR3 region is CASSVRDSYHRDTQYF. The CDR3 region has the DNA TGCGCCAGCAGCGTCCGGGACAGCTACCACCGCGATACGCAGTATTTT.

The CDR3 DNA is TGTGCCATCAGCTTTACTAGCGGCGCCAAAAACATTCAGTACTTC. Protein product: CAISFTSGAKNIQYF. The rearrangement uses TRBV10-3 and TRBJ2-4; 8 bases line up with TRBD2. The CDR3 spans 15 residues. The germline gives CDR1 ENHRY, CDR2 SYGVKD. With 6 bases clipped from V and 1 base from J, the junction kept 5 bases outside the gene matches.

The chain recombines TRBV7-9 with TRBJ2-3, with 9 bases that match TRBD2. This CDR3 has 18 amino acids. The germline V gene encodes CDR1 SEHNR and CDR2 FQNEAQ (reference sequence). Trimming took 7 bases from V and 5 from J; bases not matched to a gene: 19. In DNA, the CDR3 is TGTGCCAGCATCACAAACGCCCCCTCTAGCGGGGTGGGAGATACGCAGTATTTT. Translating gives CASITNAPSSGVGDTQYF.

The gene calls are TRBV30 and TRBJ1-3; D perhaps matches TRBD1 (6 bases). Trimming cost V 0 bases and J 4 bases, with 10 bases left between them. The CDR3 spans 14 residues. Germline V lookup: CDR1 GTSNPN, CDR2 SVGIG (reference sequence). This chain's CDR3 is CAWSVGARGNTIYF. As DNA, the CDR3 is TGTGCCTGGAGTGTGGGGGCTCGCGGAAACACCATATATTTT.

The CDR3 sequence is CASSQDWSSGFQETQYF. The CDR3 DNA reads as TGCGCCAGCAGCCAAGATTGGTCTAGCGGATTCCAAGAGACCCAGTACTTC. V and J are TRBV4-1 and TRBJ2-5; TRBD2 matches 7 bases. The germline CDR1 and CDR2 sequences are MGHRA and YSYEKL. The length of the CDR3 is 17 residues. Trimming cost V 0 bases and J 1 base; bases outside gene matches: 8.

In its sample, this clone was seen once. The chain couples TRBV3-1 (or the pseudogene TRBV3-2) to TRBJ1-2, with 8 bases identical to TRBD1. CDR3 length equals 15 residues. V was clipped by 3 bases and J by 2 bases; unmatched bases: 5. The V gene's germline CDR1 is LGHDT and CDR2 YNNKEL (reference sequence). The CDR3 DNA reads as TGTGCCAGCAGCCACACGACAGGGGCCAACTATGGCTACACCTTC. This sequence encodes CASSHTTGANYGYTF.

The V call is TRBV19, the J call TRBJ2-7, with D possibly matching TRBD1 (6 bases). The CDR3 consists of 15 residues. Germline CDR1 and CDR2: LNHDA and SQIVND (reference sequence). Trimming removed 4 bases from V and 1 base from J, with 14 bases in between. In nucleotides, the CDR3 is TGTGCCAGTAGTAGCAGGGGAGAGGGTTCCTACGAGCAGTACTTC. It translates to CASSSRGEGSYEQYF.